A selection of T cell receptor beta chains follows, all from one sample in a study of T cells in Graves' hyperthyroidism and ophthalmopathy. TCRdb reprocessed the multiplex PCR reads via MiXCR and lists one record per CDR3 protein. This sample has around 800,000 distinct CDR3 sequences, with over 35% found just once. Sample: blood. These receptors all come from a man aged 18 to 30 with Graves' hyperthyroidism. Each CDR3 is given with its conserved first and last residue. The D gene is left open where the match is weak. Size is omitted from some rows. Given values are once, few, many or a class for expanded clones.

len: 14; d_gene: .; v_gene: TRBV14; j_gene: TRBJ2-7; abundance: .; CDR3aa: CASSPLLGYHEQYF; CDR3nt: TGTGCCAGCAGCCCGCTTTTAGGGTACCACGAGCAGTACTTC
len: 12; d_gene: .; v_gene: TRBV4-3; j_gene: TRBJ1-1; abundance: .; CDR3aa: CASSQGTSPCFF; CDR3nt: TGCGCCAGCAGCCAAGGAACGTCACCTTGTTTCTTT
len: 15; d_gene: .; v_gene: TRBV12-3/TRBV12-4; j_gene: TRBJ1-5; abundance: few; CDR3aa: CASSQGAVDNQPQHF; CDR3nt: TGTGCCAGCTCCCAGGGCGCGGTAGATAATCAGCCCCAGCATTTT
len: 15; d_gene: TRBD1; v_gene: TRBV6-5; j_gene: TRBJ1-5; abundance: .; CDR3aa: CASSYVGQINQPQHF; CDR3nt: TGTGCCAGCAGTTACGTGGGACAGATCAATCAGCCCCAGCATTTT
len: 13; d_gene: .; v_gene: TRBV5-8; j_gene: TRBJ1-1; abundance: many; CDR3aa: CASSFQQNTEAFF; CDR3nt: TGTGCCAGCAGCTTCCAACAGAACACTGAAGCTTTCTTT
len: 15; d_gene: .; v_gene: TRBV7-2; j_gene: TRBJ2-2; abundance: .; CDR3aa: CASSPSRRASGELFF; CDR3nt: TGTGCCAGCAGCCCTAGCAGGAGAGCATCCGGGGAGCTGTTTTTT
len: 16; d_gene: TRBD1; v_gene: TRBV5-4; j_gene: TRBJ1-6; abundance: few; CDR3aa: CASSLGGGDYNSPLHF; CDR3nt: TGTGCCAGCAGCTTGGGAGGGGGCGATTATAATTCACCCCTCCACTTT
len: 15; d_gene: TRBD1; v_gene: TRBV25-1; j_gene: TRBJ1-1; abundance: many; CDR3aa: CASSRQGYEDTEAFF; CDR3nt: TGTGCCAGCAGCCGACAGGGATATGAGGACACTGAAGCTTTCTTT
len: 14; d_gene: TRBD1; v_gene: TRBV12-5; j_gene: TRBJ1-2; abundance: .; CDR3aa: CASGIPGGRHGYTF; CDR3nt: TGTGCTAGTGGAATCCCAGGGGGGCGGCATGGCTACACCTTC
len: 15; d_gene: .; v_gene: TRBV21-1; j_gene: TRBJ1-1; abundance: once; CDR3aa: CASSKGTGLRAEAFF; CDR3nt: TGTGCCAGCAGCAAAGGGACAGGGCTCAGAGCTGAAGCTTTCTTT
len: 15; d_gene: TRBD1; v_gene: TRBV12-3/TRBV12-4; j_gene: TRBJ1-6; abundance: few; CDR3aa: CASSAHRGIGSPLHF; CDR3nt: TGTGCCAGCAGTGCCCACAGGGGAATTGGCTCACCCCTCCACTTT
len: 14; d_gene: .; v_gene: TRBV20-1; j_gene: TRBJ1-4; abundance: .; CDR3aa: CSARGQATNEKLFF; CDR3nt: TGCAGTGCTAGAGGACAGGCTACTAATGAAAAACTGTTTTTT
len: 14; d_gene: TRBD1; v_gene: TRBV12-3/TRBV12-4; j_gene: TRBJ1-1; abundance: few; CDR3aa: CASRVTGGNTEAFF; CDR3nt: TGTGCCAGCAGGGTGACAGGGGGAAACACTGAAGCTTTCTTT
len: 14; d_gene: TRBD1; v_gene: TRBV5-6; j_gene: TRBJ1-4; abundance: .; CDR3aa: CAWIAPGGTEKLFF; CDR3nt: TGTGCCTGGATCGCTCCAGGGGGAACTGAAAAACTGTTTTTT
len: 13; d_gene: .; v_gene: TRBV29-1; j_gene: TRBJ1-3; abundance: .; CDR3aa: CSVDRGSGNTIYF; CDR3nt: TGCAGCGTTGATCGGGGCTCTGGAAACACCATATATTTT
len: 17; d_gene: .; v_gene: TRBV7-8; j_gene: TRBJ1-6; abundance: .; CDR3aa: CASSLGPPTIVDSPLHF; CDR3nt: TGTGCCAGCAGCTTAGGTCCCCCTACGATAGTAGATTCACCCCTCCACTTT
len: 16; d_gene: TRBD1; v_gene: TRBV25-1; j_gene: TRBJ1-6; abundance: .; CDR3aa: CASRENDRGKWSPLHF; CDR3nt: TGTGCCAGCAGAGAAAACGACAGGGGAAAATGGTCACCCCTCCACTTT
len: 13; d_gene: TRBD2; v_gene: TRBV10-3; j_gene: TRBJ2-5; abundance: many; CDR3aa: CATRGLVGETQYF; CDR3nt: TGTGCCACGCGTGGACTAGTGGGAGAGACCCAGTACTTC
len: 16; d_gene: TRBD1; v_gene: TRBV20-1; j_gene: TRBJ1-2; abundance: many; CDR3aa: CSAAPKYSQGASGYTF; CDR3nt: TGCAGTGCCGCACCAAAATACAGCCAGGGGGCGAGCGGCTACACCTTC
len: 18; d_gene: TRBD1; v_gene: TRBV24-1; j_gene: TRBJ2-6; abundance: once; CDR3aa: CATSGGQGPSSGANVLTF; CDR3nt: TGTGCCACCAGCGGCGGACAGGGACCAAGCTCTGGGGCCAACGTCCTGACTTTC
len: 16; d_gene: .; v_gene: TRBV6-5; j_gene: TRBJ2-7; abundance: .; CDR3aa: CASSYGPVRGSYEQYF; CDR3nt: TGTGCCAGCAGTTACGGGCCGGTACGGGGCTCCTACGAGCAGTACTTC